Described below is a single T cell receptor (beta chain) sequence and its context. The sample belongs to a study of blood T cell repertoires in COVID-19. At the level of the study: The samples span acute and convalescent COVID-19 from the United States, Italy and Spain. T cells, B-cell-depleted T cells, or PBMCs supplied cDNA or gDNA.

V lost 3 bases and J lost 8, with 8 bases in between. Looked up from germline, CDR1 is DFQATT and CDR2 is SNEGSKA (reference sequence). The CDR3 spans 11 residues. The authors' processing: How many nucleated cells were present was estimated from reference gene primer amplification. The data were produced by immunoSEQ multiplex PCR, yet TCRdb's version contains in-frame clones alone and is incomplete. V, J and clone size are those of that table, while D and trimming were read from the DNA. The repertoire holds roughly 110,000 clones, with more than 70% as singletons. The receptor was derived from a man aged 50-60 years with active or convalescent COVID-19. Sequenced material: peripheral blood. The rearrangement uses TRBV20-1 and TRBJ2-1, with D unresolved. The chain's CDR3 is CSASRVHEQFF. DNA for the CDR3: TGCAGTGCTAGTCGAGTACATGAGCAGTTCTTC.